Described below is a single T cell receptor (beta chain) sequence and its context. This record belongs to a study of T cells in Graves' hyperthyroidism and ophthalmopathy. Patients having uncontrolled infection, another autoimmune disease, pregnancy or lactation were not included. Germline CDR1 and CDR2: MDHEN and SYDVKM. The V segment lost 3 bases and the J segment 0 bases; nucleotides outside the gene matches: 5. The CDR3 has 16 residues. The source material, RNA transcripts, was used to amplify TCR beta CDR3 regions. The HTBI set primed first-round TCR CDR3 RT-PCR. TCRdb reanalysed the multiplex PCR reads using MiXCR and keeps one entry per CDR3 protein. The sample lists around 690,000 distinct CDR3 sequences; around 20% were seen once.

The sample was blood. This receptor was identified in a man aged 30 to 45 with Graves' ophthalmopathy. The gene calls are TRBV28 and TRBJ1-5; TRBD1 aligns across 7 bases. The CDR3 is CASSLGTEYSNQPQHF. The CDR3 DNA is TGTGCCAGCAGTTTGGGGACAGAGTATAGCAATCAGCCCCAGCATTTT.